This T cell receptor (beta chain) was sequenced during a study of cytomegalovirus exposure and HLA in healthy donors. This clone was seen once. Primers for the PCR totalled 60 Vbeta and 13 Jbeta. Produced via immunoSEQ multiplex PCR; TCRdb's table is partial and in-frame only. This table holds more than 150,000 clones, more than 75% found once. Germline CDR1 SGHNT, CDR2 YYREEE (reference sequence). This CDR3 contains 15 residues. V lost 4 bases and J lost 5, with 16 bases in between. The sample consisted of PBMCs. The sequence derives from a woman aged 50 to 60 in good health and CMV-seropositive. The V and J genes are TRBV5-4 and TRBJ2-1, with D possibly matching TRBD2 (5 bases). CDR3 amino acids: CASSPPLRGNNEQFF. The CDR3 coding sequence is TGTGCCAGCAGCCCTCCCCTCCGGGGAAACAATGAGCAGTTCTTC.